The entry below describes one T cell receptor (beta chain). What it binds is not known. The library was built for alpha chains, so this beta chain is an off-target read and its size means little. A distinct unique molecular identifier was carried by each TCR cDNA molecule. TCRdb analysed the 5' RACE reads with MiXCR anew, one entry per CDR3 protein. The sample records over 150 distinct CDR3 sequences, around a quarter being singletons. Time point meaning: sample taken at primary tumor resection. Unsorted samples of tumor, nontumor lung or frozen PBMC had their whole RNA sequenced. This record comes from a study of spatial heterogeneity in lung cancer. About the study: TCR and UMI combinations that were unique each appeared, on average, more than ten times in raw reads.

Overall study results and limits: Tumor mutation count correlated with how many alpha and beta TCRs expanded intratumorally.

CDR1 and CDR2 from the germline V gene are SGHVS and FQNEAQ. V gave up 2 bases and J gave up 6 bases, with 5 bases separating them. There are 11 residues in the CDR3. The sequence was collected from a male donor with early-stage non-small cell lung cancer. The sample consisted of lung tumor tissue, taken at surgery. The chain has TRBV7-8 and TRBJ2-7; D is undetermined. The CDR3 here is CASSLTSEQYF. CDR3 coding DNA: TGTGCCAGCAGCTTAACCTCCGAGCAGTACTTC.